This T cell receptor (beta chain) originates from a study of CD8+ T cells in alopecia areata. Study context: Tofacitinib dosing lasted 6 to 18 months, which was then followed by 6 months off drug.

V was clipped by 0 bases and J by 3 bases, with 8 bases between them. The CDR3 totals 14 residues. Per the germline V gene, CDR1 is MGHRA and CDR2 is YSYEKL. Details on this clone: Its target is not known.

Extraction of RNA preceded its reverse transcription into cDNA, which served as the sequencing template. Method: immunoSEQ multiplex PCR; TCRdb's copy keeps in-frame clones and lacks some. The data hold about 150,000 clones, with less than 65% observed a single time. Findings of the study overall: It was lesional scalp, especially alopecia totalis/universalis, that showed higher clonality than normal scalp. Scalp samples also yield sequences of resident alphabeta T cells from normal skin.

The specimen comprised CD8+ T cells sorted from blood, sampled at week 0. The chain recombines TRBV4-1 with TRBJ1-1, with D perhaps matching TRBD1 (6 bases). The receptor's source is a human donor with alopecia areata. CDR3 in DNA: TGCGCCAGCAGCCAAGAACAGGGAGACACTGAAGCTTTCTTT. Translated, it gives CASSQEQGDTEAFF.